These 17 T cell receptor beta chains were all obtained from the same sample, sequenced in a study of T cells in Graves' hyperthyroidism and ophthalmopathy. The source material, RNA transcripts, was used to amplify TCR beta CDR3 regions. First-round RT-PCR targeting the TCR CDR3 was performed with the HTBI primer set. TCRdb passed the multiplex PCR reads through MiXCR, listing each CDR3 protein once. The sample has 400,000 or so distinct CDR3 sequences; over 12% are singletons. Source material: blood. Receptors originate from a man aged 50 to 60 with Graves' ophthalmopathy.

This clonotype was seen ten or more times. The V gene is TRBV20-1, the J gene TRBJ1-1, with a tentative D call TRBD1 (6 bases). This CDR3 contains 15 residues. Per the germline V gene, CDR1 is DFQATT and CDR2 is SNEGSKA (reference sequence). Trimming left V 3 bases short and J 6 bases short, with 20 bases between. The CDR3 loop is CSAREAHGGDPEAFF. The CDR3, as DNA: TGCAGTGCTAGGGAGGCTCACGGGGGCGACCCTGAAGCTTTCTTT.

This chain links TRBV19 with TRBJ1-5; D might be TRBD1 (5 bases). This CDR3 contains 14 residues. V shed 7 bases and J shed 0 bases, with 10 bases lying between them. CDR1 LNHDA and CDR2 SQIVND come from the germline V gene (reference sequence). CDR3 DNA sequence: TGTGCCAGTACCCGGGACGGTAGCAATCAGCCCCAGCATTTT. Protein sequence: CASTRDGSNQPQHF.

This clonotype showed up many times. V is TRBV4-1 and J is TRBJ2-7; 9 nucleotides align to TRBD1. Per the germline V gene, CDR1 is MGHRA and CDR2 is YSYEKL. The J segment lost 7 bases and the V segment lost 3 bases, leaving 13 bases of the junction unmatched. This CDR3 is 16 amino acids long. In nucleotides, the CDR3 is TGCGCCAGCAGCCATGAAACCGGGACAGGGAAGGTGGAGCAGTACTTC. Amino acid sequence: CASSHETGTGKVEQYF.

This clonotype occurred a few times. The gene calls are TRBV5-1 and TRBJ1-2; D remains unclear. Trimming took off 0 bases at V and 3 bases at J, with 9 bases between the two ends. The CDR3 runs to 14 residues. Germline loops: CDR1 SGHRS, CDR2 YFSETQ. The CDR3 bases are TGCGCCAGCAGCTTGGGGTCCGGGGACTATGGCTACACCTTC. Residues: CASSLGSGDYGYTF.

In this sample, this clonotype turned up a few times. The chain is built from TRBV15 and TRBJ2-5; D gene ambiguous. V lost 2 bases and J lost 5, with 24 bases in between. Germline V gives CDR1 LNHNV, CDR2 YYDKDF (reference sequence). The CDR3 sequence is 18 residues long. This CDR3 reads CATSRSKTLGTVAETQYF. The CDR3 DNA reads TGTGCCACCAGCAGATCCAAGACGTTGGGAACAGTGGCCGAGACCCAGTACTTC. The entire variable domain, with the rest obtained from reference TRBV15 and TRBJ2-5, is as follows: DAMVIQNPRYQVTQFGKPVTLSCSQTLNHNVMYWYQQKSSQAPKLLFHYYDKDFNNEADTPDNFQSRRPNTSFCFLDIRSPGLGDTAMYLCATSRSKTLGTVAETQYFGPGTRLLVL.

This clonotype has a count of ten or more. The chain is built from TRBV28 and TRBJ2-3, with 7 bases fitting TRBD1. Germline loops: CDR1 MDHEN, CDR2 SYDVKM. The CDR3 contains 15 residues. Trimming removed 4 bases from V and 2 bases from J; junction bases left unmatched: 6. The CDR3 region has the DNA TGTGCCAGCAGTTCCCCGACAGGGCCCACAGATACGCAGTATTTT. Its translation: CASSSPTGPTDTQYF.

This clonotype has only a few counts. The rearrangement links TRBV30 to TRBJ2-1, with 7 bases identical to TRBD2. Looked up from germline, CDR1 is GTSNPN and CDR2 is SVGIG (reference sequence). V gave up 3 bases and J gave up 4 bases; unmatched junction bases: 3. The CDR3 extends over 13 amino acids. CDR3 in DNA: TGTGCCTGGAGCAAGGGACTATACAATGAGCAGTTCTTC. Protein product: CAWSKGLYNEQFF.

This clonotype was recorded at least ten times. The chain combines TRBV9 with TRBJ2-3; TRBD1 is a possible D gene (6 bases). V lost 3 bases to trimming and J lost 0 bases, with 11 bases between them. The CDR3 sequence is 15 residues long. Germline assignment: CDR1 SGDLS and CDR2 YYNGEE. The CDR3 loop reads CASSGGHHSTDTQYF. CDR3 nucleotides: TGTGCCAGCAGCGGGGGACACCACAGCACAGATACGCAGTATTTT.

This clonotype came up a few times. The rearrangement joins TRBV19 to TRBJ2-1, with D possibly TRBD2 on 6 matching bases. The V and J ends lost 3 bases and 12 bases respectively, with 18 bases between them. Germline CDR1 is LNHDA and CDR2 is SQIVND (reference sequence). The CDR3 spans 14 residues. CDR3 nucleotide sequence: TGTGCCAGTAGTATGGCGAGCGGGCGAGAATGGCAGTTCTTC. Its protein product is CASSMASGREWQFF.

This clonotype was seen more than once but under ten times. The V call is TRBV4-2, the J call TRBJ1-2; D gene unclear. This CDR3 has 18 amino acids. The germline V and J ends were trimmed by 0 bases and 2 bases, with 19 bases remaining between them. CDR1 and CDR2 (germline): LGHNA, YNFKEQ. CDR3 sequence (DNA): TGTGCCAGCAGCCAAGACCTCCGTTTTCGGGGATACAACTATGGCTACACCTTC. Encoded protein: CASSQDLRFRGYNYGYTF.

This clonotype was seen a few times. This chain joins TRBV20-1 and TRBJ2-3, with 8 bases identical to TRBD2. The CDR3 sequence is 15 residues long. The ends lost 5 bases at V and 4 bases at J; junction bases unmatched: 11. Germline V lookup: CDR1 DFQATT, CDR2 SNEGSKA (reference sequence). The CDR3 nucleotides are TGCAGTGCTCGAAACCCCAGGACTAGCCCAGATACGCAGTATTTT. Translating gives CSARNPRTSPDTQYF.

This clonotype came up many times. An end of the junction does not agree with germline; a read error may underlie this. The chain has TRBV7-8 and TRBJ2-3, with D possibly TRBD1 on 7 matching bases. The length of the CDR3 is 16 residues. Germline CDR1 and CDR2: SGHVS and FQNEAQ. The CDR3 coding sequence is TGTGCCAGCAGCCTAGCGACAGGGCCGAGAACAGATACGCAGTATTTT. Protein: CASSLATGPRTDTQYF.

In regard to this clonotype: This could be a read error, since a much larger clone is one nucleotide away. The genes are TRBV12-3 or TRBV12-4 and TRBJ2-1; no clear D. CDR3 length equals 16 residues. CDR3 sequence (DNA): TGTGCCAGCAGTGAAGACGGAGTAAAAGCTAGAAATGATCAGTTCTTC. Residues: CASSEDGVKARNDQFF.

This clonotype occurred many times. The chain couples TRBV3-1 to TRBJ1-5; D is uncertain. The CDR3 is made up of 14 amino acids. Germline V gives CDR1 LGHDT, CDR2 YNNKEL (reference sequence). The ends were cut back, 4 bases at V and 7 bases at J, with 14 bases in the middle. The DNA for the CDR3 is TGTGCCAGCAGCCTGGGCCGCCGATCCCAGCCCCAGCATTTT. Its translation: CASSLGRRSQPQHF.

In this sample, this clonotype turned up many times. V and J are TRBV7-9 and TRBJ2-4; the match to TRBD1 covers 8 bases. This CDR3 comprises 18 residues. Trimming cost V 0 bases and J 7 bases; bases outside gene matches: 14. CDR1 and CDR2 from the germline V gene are SEHNR and FQNEAQ (reference sequence). CDR3 bases: TGTGCCAGCAGCTTAGCCCAGACAGGGGCAAAAAACGTTAACATTCAGTACTTC. It yields the protein CASSLAQTGAKNVNIQYF.

This clonotype occurred many times. The V and J genes are TRBV11-2 and TRBJ2-7, with 9 bases aligning to TRBD2. This CDR3 spans 15 amino acids. J lost 2 bases, V lost 0 bases, and 2 bases had no gene match. From germline, CDR1 is SGHAT and CDR2 FQNNGV. The CDR3 sequence: CASSLESSGTYEQYF. CDR3 nucleotide sequence: TGTGCCAGCAGCTTAGAGTCTAGCGGGACCTACGAGCAGTACTTC.

This clonotype was observed many times. The chain is built from TRBV15 and TRBJ2-7; 10 nucleotides line up with TRBD2. Germline CDR1 and CDR2: LNHNV and YYDKDF (reference sequence). With V trimmed by 2 bases and J by 3 bases, 4 bases remained unmatched. The CDR3 consists of 15 residues. CDR3 nucleotide sequence: TGTGCCACCAGCAGACTAGCGGGAGTAGGCTACGAGCAGTACTTC. Translated, it gives CATSRLAGVGYEQYF.